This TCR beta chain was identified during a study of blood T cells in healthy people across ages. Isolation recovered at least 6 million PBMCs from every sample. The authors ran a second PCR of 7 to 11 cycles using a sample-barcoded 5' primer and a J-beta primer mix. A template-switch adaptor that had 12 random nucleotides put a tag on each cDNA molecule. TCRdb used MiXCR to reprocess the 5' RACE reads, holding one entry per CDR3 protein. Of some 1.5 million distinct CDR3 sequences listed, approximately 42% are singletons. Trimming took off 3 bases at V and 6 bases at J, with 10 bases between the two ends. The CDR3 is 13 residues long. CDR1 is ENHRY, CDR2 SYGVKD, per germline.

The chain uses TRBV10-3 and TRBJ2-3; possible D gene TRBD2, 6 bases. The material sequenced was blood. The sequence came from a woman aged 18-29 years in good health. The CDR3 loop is CAISDGGKDTQYF. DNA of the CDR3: TGTGCCATCAGTGATGGGGGGAAGGATACGCAGTATTTT.